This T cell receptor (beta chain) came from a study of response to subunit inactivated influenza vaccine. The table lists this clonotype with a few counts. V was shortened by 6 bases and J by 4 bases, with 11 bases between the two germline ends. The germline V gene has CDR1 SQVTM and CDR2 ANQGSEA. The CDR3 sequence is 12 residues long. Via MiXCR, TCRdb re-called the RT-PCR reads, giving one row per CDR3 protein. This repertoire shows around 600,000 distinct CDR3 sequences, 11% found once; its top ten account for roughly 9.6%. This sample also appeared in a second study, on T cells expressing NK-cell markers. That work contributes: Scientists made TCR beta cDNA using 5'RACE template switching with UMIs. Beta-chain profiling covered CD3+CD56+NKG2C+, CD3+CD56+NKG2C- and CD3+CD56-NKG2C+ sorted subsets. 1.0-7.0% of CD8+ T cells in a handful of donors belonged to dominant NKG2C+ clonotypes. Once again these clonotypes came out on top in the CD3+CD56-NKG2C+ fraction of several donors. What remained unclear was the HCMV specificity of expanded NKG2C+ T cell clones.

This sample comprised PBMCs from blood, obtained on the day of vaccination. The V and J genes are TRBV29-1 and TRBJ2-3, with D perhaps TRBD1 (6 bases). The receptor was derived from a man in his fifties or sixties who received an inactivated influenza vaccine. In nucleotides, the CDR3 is TGCAGCGTCTTTGAGGGGGCAGATACGCAGTATTTT. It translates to CSVFEGADTQYF.